The rows below give T cell receptor beta chains drawn from one sample of a study of blood T cell repertoires in COVID-19. Measured with immunoSEQ multiplex PCR; TCRdb has only the in-frame clones, and not every one. The sample carries roughly 130,000 clones, around nine tenths recorded once. The specimen was peripheral blood. The receptors derive from a man in his sixties with COVID-19, enrolled during active disease. CDR3s include the opening cysteine and the closing phenylalanine or tryptophan. The order of the fields is J gene, V gene, D gene, clone size, CDR3 DNA, CDR3 protein. D genes are given only for firm matches. Clone size, where shown, is once, few, many, or a class for clones that have expanded.

TRBJ1-1	TRBV5-1	TRBD1	NA	TGCGCCAGCAGCTCCCCCGGAACAGGGGGTCGAACTGAAGCTTTCTTT	CASSSPGTGGRTEAFF
TRBJ1-1	TRBV10-3	NA	NA	TGTGCCATCAGTGAGTCGACCCGGGGTGAAGCTTTCTTT	CAISESTRGEAFF
TRBJ1-6	TRBV3-1/TRBV3-2	NA	few	TGTGCCAGCAGCCAAGATCTACTGAATTCACCCCTCCACTTT	CASSQDLLNSPLHF
TRBJ2-1	TRBV27	TRBD2	NA	TGTGCCAGCAGTTTATTGGGGGGGACTCAGAAGGATTCCAATGAGCAGTTCTTC	CASSLLGGTQKDSNEQFF
TRBJ1-1	TRBV18	TRBD1	NA	TGTGCCAGCTCACCGGGACAGTTGAACACTGAAGCTTTCTTT	CASSPGQLNTEAFF
TRBJ2-7	TRBV3-1/TRBV3-2	NA	NA	TGTGCCAGCAGCCTCGGGGAGGGACACGTCTACTTC	CASSLGEGHVYF
TRBJ1-5	TRBV18	TRBD1	NA	TGTGCCAGCTCAGCGGGACAGGGGGGCAATCAGCCCCAGCATTTT	CASSAGQGGNQPQHF
TRBJ1-2	TRBV6-1	TRBD1	NA	TGTGCCAGCAGTGCTGGGACAGGGCGACGAAATAACTATGGCTACACCTTC	CASSAGTGRRNNYGYTF
TRBJ1-5	TRBV28	TRBD1	once	TGTGCCAGCAGTCCAGGGGGAAATAATCAGCCCCAGCATTTT	CASSPGGNNQPQHF
TRBJ1-3	TRBV21-1	NA	once	TGTGCCAGCAGCAGTACTAACAGGGGGGAAAGAAACACCATATATTTT	CASSSTNRGERNTIYF
TRBJ2-5	TRBV2	TRBD1	NA	TGTGCCAGCAGGGAATCCCGGACAGGGGAAGAGACCCAGTACTTC	CASRESRTGEETQYF
TRBJ2-7	TRBV2	NA	NA	TGTGCCAGTGTGTCCTACTCCTACGAGCAGTACTTC	CASVSYSYEQYF
TRBJ1-4	TRBV4-3	NA	NA	TGCGCCAGCAGCCAAGATCCGGGGGGCTCGGATGAAAAACTGTTTTTT	CASSQDPGGSDEKLFF